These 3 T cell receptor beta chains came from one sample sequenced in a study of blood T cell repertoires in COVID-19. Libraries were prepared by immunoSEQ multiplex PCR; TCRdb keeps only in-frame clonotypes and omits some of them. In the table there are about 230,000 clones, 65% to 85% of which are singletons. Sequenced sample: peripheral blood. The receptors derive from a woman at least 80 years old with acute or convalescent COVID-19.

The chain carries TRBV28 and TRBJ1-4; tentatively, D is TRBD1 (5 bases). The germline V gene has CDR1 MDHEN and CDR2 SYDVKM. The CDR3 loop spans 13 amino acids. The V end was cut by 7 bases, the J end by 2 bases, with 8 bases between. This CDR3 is CASKDTTNEKLFF. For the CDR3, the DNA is TGTGCCAGCAAGGACACCACTAATGAAAAACTGTTTTTT.

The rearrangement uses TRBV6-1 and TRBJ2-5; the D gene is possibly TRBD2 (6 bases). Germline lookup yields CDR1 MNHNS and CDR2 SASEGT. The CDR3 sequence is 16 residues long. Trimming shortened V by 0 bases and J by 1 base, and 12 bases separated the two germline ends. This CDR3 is CASSEAWAGFQETQYF. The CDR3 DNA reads TGTGCCAGCAGTGAAGCTTGGGCGGGATTCCAAGAGACCCAGTACTTC.

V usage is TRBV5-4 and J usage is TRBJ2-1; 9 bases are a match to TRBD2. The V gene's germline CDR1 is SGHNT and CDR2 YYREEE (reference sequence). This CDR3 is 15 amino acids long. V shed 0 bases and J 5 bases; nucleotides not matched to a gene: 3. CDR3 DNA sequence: TGTGCCAGCAGCTTGGATAGCGGGAGTAACAATGAGCAGTTCTTC. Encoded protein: CASSLDSGSNNEQFF.